The 21 T cell receptor beta chains presented below share a single source sample, sequenced in a study of PD-1 blockade in classical Hodgkin lymphoma. Sequencing was performed with immunoSEQ multiplex PCR; in TCRdb, only in-frame clones are kept and a portion is missing. The sample yields under 100,000 clones, approximately 80% seen once. Relapse after autologous stem cell transplantation occurred in every patient, and brentuximab vedotin exposure varied. Sequencing was performed on peripheral blood mononuclear cells (PBMCs), taken at baseline. All receptors derive from a human donor with classical Hodgkin lymphoma.

CDR3 coding DNA: TGCGCCAGCAGGTTAGGGGGGGCGAGCACAGATACGCAGTATTTT. Residues: CASRLGGASTDTQYF. The genes are TRBV5-1 and TRBJ2-3; tentatively, D is TRBD2 (7 bases). The V gene's germline CDR1 is SGHRS and CDR2 YFSETQ. Trimming left V 5 bases short and J 0 bases short, with 13 bases between. This CDR3 is built from 15 residues.

The genes are TRBV19 and TRBJ2-6; D possibly corresponds to TRBD2 (6 bases). Germline CDR1 LNHDA, CDR2 SQIVND (reference sequence). The ends were cut back, 5 bases at V and 0 bases at J, with 8 bases in the middle. This CDR3 comprises 15 residues. CDR3 protein: CASSPRGSGANVLTF. The CDR3 coding sequence is TGTGCCAGTAGTCCGCGGGGCTCTGGGGCCAACGTCCTGACTTTC.

This CDR3 is CAISELGDQPQHF. The CDR3 DNA reads TGTGCCATCAGTGAGCTAGGGGATCAGCCCCAGCATTTT. The chain has TRBV10-3 and TRBJ1-5; D possibly corresponds to TRBD1 (5 bases). The germline V gene encodes CDR1 ENHRY and CDR2 SYGVKD. V shed 2 bases and J shed 5 bases, with 7 bases lying between them. This CDR3 spans 13 amino acids.

CDR3 amino acids: CASSLGSPAGNEKLFF. In DNA form, the CDR3 reads TGTGCCAGCAGTTTAGGGAGCCCCGCCGGTAATGAAAAACTGTTTTTT. The chain combines TRBV28 with TRBJ1-4; D remains ambiguous. V was trimmed by 2 bases and J by 4 bases, leaving 14 bases between them. This CDR3 spans 16 amino acids. CDR1 and CDR2 (germline): MDHEN, SYDVKM.

V gene TRBV4-1 combines with J gene TRBJ1-4; 7 bases fit TRBD1. The CDR3 loop spans 17 amino acids. J was trimmed by 0 bases and V by 0 bases; bases with no gene match: 4. Germline values: CDR1 MGHRA, CDR2 YSYEKL. Here the CDR3 DNA reads TGCGCCAGCAGCCAAGATGGGACAGCTGCAACTAATGAAAAACTGTTTTTT. It is translated as CASSQDGTAATNEKLFF.

The V and J genes are TRBV29-1 and TRBJ2-2, with 8 bases aligning to TRBD2. This CDR3 is 14 amino acids long. Trimming cost V 3 bases and J 3 bases; bases outside gene matches: 3. Germline values: CDR1 SQVTM, CDR2 ANQGSEA. The CDR3 protein is CSVEGTSHTGELFF. DNA of the CDR3: TGCAGCGTTGAGGGGACTAGTCACACCGGGGAGCTGTTTTTT.

This clone was seen once. The chain uses TRBV7-2 and TRBJ2-1; TRBD1 or TRBD2 may be the D gene (5 bases each). This CDR3 has 16 amino acids. Germline-derived CDR1 and CDR2 are SGHTA and FQGNSA. Trimming took 0 bases from V and 0 from J, leaving 9 bases between them. CDR3 region: CASSLAGPSSYNEQFF. The CDR3 DNA reads as TGTGCCAGCAGCTTAGCGGGACCAAGCTCCTACAATGAGCAGTTCTTC.

The gene calls are TRBV6-6 and TRBJ1-5, with a possible D match to TRBD1 (6 bases). Trimming removed 8 bases at V and 4 bases at J, with 15 bases between. The CDR3 runs 14 residues. Germline V gene lookup returns CDR1 MNHNY and CDR2 SVGAGI (reference sequence). Written as DNA, the CDR3 is TGTGCCAGCTCGCGGGGGGGGGCGAATCAGCCCCAGCATTTT. Its translation is CASSRGGANQPQHF.

The chain employs TRBV6-5 and TRBJ2-7, with 7 bases matching TRBD1. Germline CDR1 MNHEY, CDR2 SVGAGI. J was trimmed by 6 bases and V by 2 bases; bases with no gene match: 4. This CDR3 comprises 13 residues. The CDR3 protein is CASSYTTGVEQYF. CDR3 DNA sequence: TGTGCCAGCAGTTACACCACAGGGGTCGAGCAGTACTTC.

This clone is a singleton in its sample. V and J are TRBV5-6 and TRBJ2-1; 8 bases fit TRBD1. Germline V gives CDR1 SGHDT, CDR2 YYEEEE. There are 16 residues in the CDR3. V was clipped by 4 bases and J by 7 bases; unmatched bases: 13. The CDR3 region is CASSPLRTGSLNEQFF. In nucleotides, the CDR3 is TGTGCCAGCAGCCCTCTTCGGACAGGGTCACTAAATGAGCAGTTCTTC.

This chain joins TRBV12-5 and TRBJ2-2, with no clear D. CDR1 is LGHNT, CDR2 FRNRAP, per germline. The CDR3 consists of 14 residues. Trimming pared 5 bases from V and 6 bases from J, leaving 13 bases between. The CDR3 region has the DNA TGTGCTAGTGGTCCCCCCTCGAGCGCCGGGGAGCTGTTTTTT. Translation: CASGPPSSAGELFF.

V usage is TRBV9 and J usage is TRBJ1-3; 10 positions agree with TRBD1. The V and J ends lost 2 bases and 0 bases, in that order; junction bases with no gene match: 11. The CDR3 sequence is 19 residues long. The germline V gene has CDR1 SGDLS and CDR2 YYNGEE. CDR3 bases: TGTGCCAGCAGCGTGCTGACAGGGGGCGGCGGGGTCTCTGGAAACACCATATATTTT. This encodes CASSVLTGGGGVSGNTIYF.

In the case of this clone: The junction departs from germline at one end; a sequencing error may be responsible. The chain is built from TRBV6-6 and TRBJ2-1; a weak D match, TRBD1 (5 bases). The V gene's germline CDR1 is MNHNY and CDR2 SVGAGI (reference sequence). This CDR3 is 13 amino acids long. Here the CDR3 reads CASTKTAYDEQFF. CDR3 bases: TGTGCCAGCACCAAGACAGCCTACGATGAGCAGTTCTTC.

The CDR3 spells CATSRDHSGTSGGELFF. The CDR3 bases are TGTGCCACCAGCAGAGATCACTCCGGGACCTCCGGGGGGGAGCTGTTTTTT. This chain joins TRBV15 and TRBJ2-2; D tentatively reads TRBD1 or TRBD2 (5 bases each). V was cut by 0 bases and J by 8 bases, with 19 bases left in between. The CDR3 is 17 amino acids. From germline, CDR1 is LNHNV and CDR2 YYDKDF (reference sequence). The variable domain in full, completed from reference TRBV15 and TRBJ2-2, reads DAMVIQNPRYQVTQFGKPVTLSCSQTLNHNVMYWYQQKSSQAPKLLFHYYDKDFNNEADTPDNFQSRRPNTSFCFLDIRSPGLGDTAMYLCATSRDHSGTSGGELFFGEGSRLTVL.

This clone was seen a single time. The chain carries TRBV6-1 and TRBJ1-6; 11 bases line up with TRBD1. This CDR3 is 16 amino acids long. The J segment lost 10 bases and the V segment lost 1 base, leaving 6 bases of the junction unmatched. Germline values: CDR1 MNHNS, CDR2 SASEGT. The CDR3 loop reads CASSEVGTGGWSPLHF. CDR3 DNA: TGTGCCAGCAGTGAAGTGGGGACAGGGGGTTGGTCACCCCTCCACTTT.

The V call is TRBV28, the J call TRBJ2-3; 8 bases are shared with TRBD2. CDR1 is MDHEN, CDR2 SYDVKM, per germline. The CDR3 runs to 19 residues. Trimming at V came to 5 bases and at J to 2 bases, leaving 18 bases not matched to a gene. The CDR3 DNA reads TGTGCCAGCAGTGGTTTGCGGGAGGTAGGAGGGGTTTTCACAGATACGCAGTATTTT. Its translation is CASSGLREVGGVFTDTQYF.

The chain recombines TRBV7-2 with TRBJ2-1, with a possible D match to TRBD2 (5 bases). CDR3 length: 14 amino acids. Looked up from germline, CDR1 is SGHTA and CDR2 is FQGNSA. V lost 6 bases and J 2 bases, leaving 11 bases between the germline ends. CDR3 DNA sequence: TGTGCCAGCAGTGGACTTCCAGCCTACAATGAGCAGTTCTTC. Translation: CASSGLPAYNEQFF.

The chain employs TRBV6-1 and TRBJ1-3; D gene uncertain. CDR1 is MNHNS and CDR2 is SASEGT in the germline V gene. V lost 7 bases to trimming and J lost 4 bases, with 8 bases between them. The CDR3 runs to 12 residues. CDR3: CASNSGGNTIYF. CDR3 bases: TGTGCCAGCAATTCGGGAGGAAACACCATATATTTT.

The chain employs TRBV23-1 and TRBJ1-4; D remains ambiguous. TRBV23-1 is identified as an open reading frame with a role that is uncertain. V dropped 2 bases and J dropped 1 base, with 5 bases sitting between them. This CDR3 has 14 residues. In nucleotides, the CDR3 is TGCGCCAGCAGTCAAGGGGTAACTAATGAAAAACTGTTTTTT. This gives the protein CASSQGVTNEKLFF.

This clone has a handful of counts. J is TRBJ2-7 and V is TRBV5-1; 9 bases map to TRBD1. V lost 2 bases, J lost 5 bases, and 11 bases stayed unmatched. The V gene's germline CDR1 is SGHRS and CDR2 YFSETQ. The CDR3 extends over 16 amino acids. This chain's CDR3 is CASSLGSGTGFHEQYF. CDR3 nucleotides: TGCGCCAGCAGCTTAGGTTCCGGGACAGGGTTCCACGAGCAGTACTTC. The full variable domain, in which reference TRBV5-1 and TRBJ2-7 provide the parts outside the CDR3, is KAGVTQTPRYLIKTRGQQVTLSCSPISGHRSVSWYQQTPGQGLQFLFEYFSETQRNKGNFPGRFSGRQFSNSRSEMNVSTLELGDSALYLCASSLGSGTGFHEQYFGPGTRLTVT.

This clone has a handful of counts. This sequence joins TRBV19 and TRBJ1-5, with 7 bases aligning to TRBD1. Germline V lookup: CDR1 LNHDA, CDR2 SQIVND (reference sequence). CDR3 length: 14 residues. V was clipped by 6 bases and J by 2 bases; unmatched bases: 4. CDR3 protein: CASRETGRNQPQHF. Written as DNA, the CDR3 is TGTGCCAGTAGAGAGACAGGGCGCAATCAGCCCCAGCATTTT.